The present entry profiles one T cell receptor (beta chain) with its context. The sample is drawn from a study of blood T cell repertoires in COVID-19. Study details: Italy, Spain and the United States were the sources of the convalescent and acute COVID-19 samples. The cDNA or gDNA used as material had been derived from T cells, B-cell-depleted T cells, or PBMCs.

Measured with immunoSEQ multiplex PCR; TCRdb has only the in-frame clones, and not every one. The table has just under 65,000 clones, around three quarters seen once; the top ten hold approximately 5.6%. This receptor was identified in a human donor in a cohort sampled during active COVID-19. The sequenced material came from peripheral blood.

The CDR3 nucleotides read TGTGCCAGCAGCCGAGGGGGAGTGAACACCGGGGAGCTGTTTTTT. This codes for CASSRGGVNTGELFF. The gene calls are TRBV7-8 and TRBJ2-2, with D maybe TRBD1 (6 bases). Deletions cut 5 bases from V and 1 base from J, with 11 bases between. Germline loops: CDR1 SGHVS, CDR2 FQNEAQ. This CDR3 has 15 residues.